This T cell receptor beta chain was sequenced during a study of OX40 agonist ivuxolimab in advanced cancers. Findings of the study overall: By week 6 at 0.1 to 3.0 mg/kg, blood CD4+ and CD8+ T cells had expanded clonally. Some nonresponders additionally presented with little normalized T-cell clonal expansion.

Note on this clone: Its antigen is still unknown.

Some clones are missing from TCRdb's copy, which holds only in-frame ones; the method was immunoSEQ multiplex PCR. Here the sample spans roughly 20,000 clones, 75% to 85% being singletons. At baseline, cycle 4 day 1, and cycle 7 day 1, blood was sampled. The CDR3 spans 13 residues. The germline CDR1 and CDR2 sequences are LNHNV and YYDKDF (reference sequence). V was cut by 5 bases and J by 6 bases, with 13 bases left in between. The rearrangement uses TRBV15 and TRBJ1-2, with a weak D call TRBD1 (6 bases). This specimen was CD4+ or CD8+ T cells sorted from blood, taken in a trial of the OX40 agonist ivuxolimab. This receptor was obtained from an adult with an advanced solid tumor such as melanoma, head and neck, liver or kidney cancer. The CDR3 loop is CATSPTGADGYTF. The CDR3, as DNA: TGTGCCACCAGCCCCACGGGGGCAGATGGCTACACCTTC.